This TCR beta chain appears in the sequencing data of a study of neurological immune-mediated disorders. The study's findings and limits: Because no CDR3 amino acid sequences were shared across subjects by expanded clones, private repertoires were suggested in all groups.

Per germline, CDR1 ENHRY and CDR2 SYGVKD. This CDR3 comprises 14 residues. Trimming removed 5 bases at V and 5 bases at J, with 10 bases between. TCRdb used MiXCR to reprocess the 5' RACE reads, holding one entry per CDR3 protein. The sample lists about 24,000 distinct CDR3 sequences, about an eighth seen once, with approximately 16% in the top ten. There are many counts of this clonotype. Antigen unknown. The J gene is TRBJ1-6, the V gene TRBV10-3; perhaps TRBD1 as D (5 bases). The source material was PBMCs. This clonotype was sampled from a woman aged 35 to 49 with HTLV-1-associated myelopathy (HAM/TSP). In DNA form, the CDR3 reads TGTGCCATCAGTAGTGGGGCCAATAATTCACCCCTCCACTTT. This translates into CAISSGANNSPLHF.